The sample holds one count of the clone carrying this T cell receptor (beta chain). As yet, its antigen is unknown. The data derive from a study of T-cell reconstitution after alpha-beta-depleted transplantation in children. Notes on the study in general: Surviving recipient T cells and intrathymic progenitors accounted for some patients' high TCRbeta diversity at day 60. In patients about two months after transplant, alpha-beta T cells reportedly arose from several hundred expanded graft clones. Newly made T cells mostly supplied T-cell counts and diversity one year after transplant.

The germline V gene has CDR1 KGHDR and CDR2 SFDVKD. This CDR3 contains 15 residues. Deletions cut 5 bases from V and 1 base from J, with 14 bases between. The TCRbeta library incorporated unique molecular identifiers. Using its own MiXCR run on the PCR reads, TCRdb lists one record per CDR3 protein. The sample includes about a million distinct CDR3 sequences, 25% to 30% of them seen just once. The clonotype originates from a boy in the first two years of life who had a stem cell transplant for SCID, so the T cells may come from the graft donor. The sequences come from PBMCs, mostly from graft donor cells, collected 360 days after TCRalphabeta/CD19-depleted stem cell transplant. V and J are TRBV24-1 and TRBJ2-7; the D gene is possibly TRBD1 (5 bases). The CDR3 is CATSAGWGTSYEQYF. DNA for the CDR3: TGTGCCACCAGTGCCGGGTGGGGCACATCCTACGAGCAGTACTTC.